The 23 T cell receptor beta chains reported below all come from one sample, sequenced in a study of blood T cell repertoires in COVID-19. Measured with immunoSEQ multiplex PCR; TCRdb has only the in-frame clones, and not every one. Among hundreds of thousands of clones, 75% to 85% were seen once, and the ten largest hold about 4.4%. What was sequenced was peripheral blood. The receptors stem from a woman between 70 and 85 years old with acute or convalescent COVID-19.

The CDR3 sequence: CASSQDPQGAETQYF. DNA for the CDR3: TGCGCCAGCAGCCAAGATCCACAGGGGGCAGAGACCCAGTACTTC. The chain uses TRBV4-1 and TRBJ2-5; 9 bases match TRBD1. CDR3 length equals 15 residues. CDR1 and CDR2 (germline): MGHRA, YSYEKL. The trim removed 0 bases at V and 4 bases at J, leaving 3 bases unmatched.

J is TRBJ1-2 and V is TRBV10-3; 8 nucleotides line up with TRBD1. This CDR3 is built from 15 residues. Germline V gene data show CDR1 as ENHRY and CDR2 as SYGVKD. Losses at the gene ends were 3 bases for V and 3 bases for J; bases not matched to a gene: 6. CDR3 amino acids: CAISDPGQVDYGYTF. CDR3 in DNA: TGTGCCATCAGTGACCCGGGACAGGTGGACTATGGCTACACCTTC.

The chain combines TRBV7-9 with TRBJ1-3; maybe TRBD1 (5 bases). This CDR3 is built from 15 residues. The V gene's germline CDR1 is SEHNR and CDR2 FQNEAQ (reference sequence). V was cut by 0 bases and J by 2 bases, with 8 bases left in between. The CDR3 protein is CASSLAAGTGNTIYF. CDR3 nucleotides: TGTGCCAGCAGCTTAGCGGCAGGGACTGGAAACACCATATATTTT.

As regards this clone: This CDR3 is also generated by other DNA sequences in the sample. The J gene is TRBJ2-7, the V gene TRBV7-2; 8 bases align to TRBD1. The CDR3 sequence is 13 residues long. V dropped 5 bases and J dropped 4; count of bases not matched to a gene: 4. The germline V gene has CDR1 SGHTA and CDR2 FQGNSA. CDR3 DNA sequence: TGTGCCAGCAGCCCTACAGGGGGATACGAGCAGTACTTC. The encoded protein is CASSPTGGYEQYF.

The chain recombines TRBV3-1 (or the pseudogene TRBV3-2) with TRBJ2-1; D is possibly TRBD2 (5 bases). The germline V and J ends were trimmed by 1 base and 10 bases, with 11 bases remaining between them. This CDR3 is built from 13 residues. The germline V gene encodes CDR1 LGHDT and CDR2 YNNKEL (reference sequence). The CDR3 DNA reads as TGTGCCAGCAGCCAAGTGCCCGGGGTGGAGCAGTTCTTC. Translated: CASSQVPGVEQFF.

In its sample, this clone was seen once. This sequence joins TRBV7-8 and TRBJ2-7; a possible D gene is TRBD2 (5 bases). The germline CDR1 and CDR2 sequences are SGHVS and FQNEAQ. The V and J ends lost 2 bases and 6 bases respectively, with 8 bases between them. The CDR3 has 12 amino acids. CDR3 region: CASSLLAGEQYF. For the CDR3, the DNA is TGTGCCAGCAGCTTACTAGCAGGCGAGCAGTACTTC.

CDR3 region: CSASRTSGGANEQYF. As DNA, the CDR3 is TGCAGTGCTAGTCGGACTAGCGGGGGGGCGAACGAGCAGTACTTC. V is TRBV20-1 and J is TRBJ2-7; 15 bases match TRBD2. With 3 bases clipped from V and 5 bases from J, the junction kept 5 bases outside the gene matches. CDR1 is DFQATT, CDR2 SNEGSKA, per germline (reference sequence). The CDR3 totals 15 residues.

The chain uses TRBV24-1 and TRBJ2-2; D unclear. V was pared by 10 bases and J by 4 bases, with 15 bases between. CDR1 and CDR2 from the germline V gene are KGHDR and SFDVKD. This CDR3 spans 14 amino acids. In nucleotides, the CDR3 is TGTGCCACAGCCCTGCCAGGTTCCACCGGGGAGCTGTTTTTT. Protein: CATALPGSTGELFF.

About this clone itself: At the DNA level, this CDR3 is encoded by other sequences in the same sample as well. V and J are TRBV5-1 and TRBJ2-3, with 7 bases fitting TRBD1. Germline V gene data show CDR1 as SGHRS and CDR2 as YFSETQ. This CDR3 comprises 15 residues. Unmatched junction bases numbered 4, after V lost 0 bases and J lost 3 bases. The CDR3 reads CASSLDGTATDTQYF. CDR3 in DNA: TGCGCCAGCAGCTTGGACGGGACAGCAACAGATACGCAGTATTTT.

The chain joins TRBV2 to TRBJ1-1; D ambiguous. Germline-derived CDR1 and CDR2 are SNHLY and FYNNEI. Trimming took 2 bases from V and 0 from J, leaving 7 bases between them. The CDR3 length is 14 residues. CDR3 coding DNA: TGTGCCAGCAGTGAACAGGCCCTGAACACTGAAGCTTTCTTT. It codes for CASSEQALNTEAFF.

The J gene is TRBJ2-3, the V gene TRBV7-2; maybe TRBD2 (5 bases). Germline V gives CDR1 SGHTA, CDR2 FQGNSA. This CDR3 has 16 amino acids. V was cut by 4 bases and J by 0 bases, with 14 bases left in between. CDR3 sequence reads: CASSSRRSSSTDTQYF. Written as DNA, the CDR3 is TGTGCCAGCAGCTCCCGGAGGTCCTCTAGCACAGATACGCAGTATTTT. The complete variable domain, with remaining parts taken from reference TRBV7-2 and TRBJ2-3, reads GAGVSQSPSNKVTEKGKDVELRCDPISGHTALYWYRQSLGQGLEFLIYFQGNSAPDKSGLPSDRFSAERTGGSVSTLTIQRTQQEDSAVYLCASSSRRSSSTDTQYFGPGTRLTVL.

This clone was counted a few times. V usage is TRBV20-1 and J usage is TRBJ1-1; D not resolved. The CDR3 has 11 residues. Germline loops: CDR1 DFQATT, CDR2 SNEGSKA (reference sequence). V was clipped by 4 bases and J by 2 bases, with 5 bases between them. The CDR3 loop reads CSATPNTEAFF. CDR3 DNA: TGCAGTGCTACTCCTAACACTGAAGCTTTCTTT.

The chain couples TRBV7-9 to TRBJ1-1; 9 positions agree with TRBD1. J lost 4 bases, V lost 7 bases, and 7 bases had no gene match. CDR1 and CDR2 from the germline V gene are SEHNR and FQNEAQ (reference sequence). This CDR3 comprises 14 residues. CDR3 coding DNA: TGTGCCAGCACCCTACAGGGGGCTAGCACTGAAGCTTTCTTT. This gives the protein CASTLQGASTEAFF.

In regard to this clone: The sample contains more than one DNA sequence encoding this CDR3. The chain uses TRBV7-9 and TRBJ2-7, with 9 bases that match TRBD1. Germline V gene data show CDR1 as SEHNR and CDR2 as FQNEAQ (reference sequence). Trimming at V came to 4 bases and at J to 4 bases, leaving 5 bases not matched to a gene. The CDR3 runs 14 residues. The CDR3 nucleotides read TGTGCCAGCAGCTCCGGGACAGGGAGTTACGAGCAGTACTTC. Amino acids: CASSSGTGSYEQYF.

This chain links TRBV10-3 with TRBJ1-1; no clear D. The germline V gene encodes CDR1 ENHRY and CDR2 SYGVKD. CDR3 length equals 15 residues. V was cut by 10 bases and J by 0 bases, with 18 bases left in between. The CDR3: CASSGYQTMNTEAFF. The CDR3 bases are TGTGCCAGCTCGGGGTACCAGACCATGAACACTGAAGCTTTCTTT.

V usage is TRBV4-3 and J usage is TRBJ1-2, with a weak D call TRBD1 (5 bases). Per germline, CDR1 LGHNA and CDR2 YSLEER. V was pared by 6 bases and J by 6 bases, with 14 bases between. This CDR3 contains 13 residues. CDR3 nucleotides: TGCGCCAGCAGTATCCTAGGGGTGGATGGCTACACCTTC. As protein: CASSILGVDGYTF.

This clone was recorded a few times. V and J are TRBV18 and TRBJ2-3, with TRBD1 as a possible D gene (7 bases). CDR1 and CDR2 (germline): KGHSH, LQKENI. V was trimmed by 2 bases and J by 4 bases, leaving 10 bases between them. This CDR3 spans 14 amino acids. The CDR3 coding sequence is TGTGCCAGCTCACCAGGAGGGGGCGCAGATACGCAGTATTTT. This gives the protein CASSPGGGADTQYF.

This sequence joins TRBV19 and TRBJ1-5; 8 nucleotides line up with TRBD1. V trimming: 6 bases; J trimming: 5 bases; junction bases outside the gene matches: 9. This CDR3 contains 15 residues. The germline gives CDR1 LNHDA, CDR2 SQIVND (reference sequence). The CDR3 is CASSPTGEAHQPQHF. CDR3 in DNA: TGTGCCAGTAGCCCGACAGGGGAGGCCCATCAGCCCCAGCATTTT.

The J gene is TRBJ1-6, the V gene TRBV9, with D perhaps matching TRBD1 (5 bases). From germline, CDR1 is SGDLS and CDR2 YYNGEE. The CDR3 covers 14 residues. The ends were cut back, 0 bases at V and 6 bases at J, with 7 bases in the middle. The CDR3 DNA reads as TGTGCCAGCAGCGTAGCACAGGCTAATTCACCCCTCCACTTT. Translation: CASSVAQANSPLHF.

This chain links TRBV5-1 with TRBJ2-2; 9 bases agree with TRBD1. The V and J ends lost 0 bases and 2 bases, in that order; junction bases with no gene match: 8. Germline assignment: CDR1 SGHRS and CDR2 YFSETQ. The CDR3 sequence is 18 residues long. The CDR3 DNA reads TGCGCCAGCAGCTTGGACGGGACAGGGAGGGTTAACACCGGGGAGCTGTTTTTT. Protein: CASSLDGTGRVNTGELFF.

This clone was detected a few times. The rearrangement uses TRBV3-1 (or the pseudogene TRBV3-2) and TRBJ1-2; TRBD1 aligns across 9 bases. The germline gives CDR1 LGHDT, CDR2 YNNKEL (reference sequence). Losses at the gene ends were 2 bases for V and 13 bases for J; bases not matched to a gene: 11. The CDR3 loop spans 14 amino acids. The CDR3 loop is CASSQQRDRVSATF. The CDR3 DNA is TGTGCCAGCAGCCAACAACGGGACAGGGTTTCAGCCACCTTC.

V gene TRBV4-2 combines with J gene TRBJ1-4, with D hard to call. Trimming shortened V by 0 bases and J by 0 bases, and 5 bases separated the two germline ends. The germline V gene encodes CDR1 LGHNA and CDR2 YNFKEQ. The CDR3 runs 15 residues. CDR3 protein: CASSQELTTNEKLFF. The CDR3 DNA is TGTGCCAGCAGCCAAGAACTGACAACTAATGAAAAACTGTTTTTT.

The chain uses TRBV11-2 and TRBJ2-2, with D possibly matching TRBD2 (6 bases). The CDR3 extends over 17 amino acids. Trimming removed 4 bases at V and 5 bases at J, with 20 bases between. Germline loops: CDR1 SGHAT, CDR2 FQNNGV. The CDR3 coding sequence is TGTGCCAGCAGCTACCTTGGAGGGAAAGCATCTACCGGGGAGCTGTTTTTT. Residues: CASSYLGGKASTGELFF.